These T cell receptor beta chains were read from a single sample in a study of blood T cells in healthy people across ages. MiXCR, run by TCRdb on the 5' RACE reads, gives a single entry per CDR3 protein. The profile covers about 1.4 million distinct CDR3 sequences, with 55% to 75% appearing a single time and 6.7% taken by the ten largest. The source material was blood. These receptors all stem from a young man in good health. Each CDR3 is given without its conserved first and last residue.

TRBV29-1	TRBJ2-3	SASTEPGDTQY
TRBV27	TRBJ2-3	ASRASGVDTQY
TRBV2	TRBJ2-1	ASEGTSGVNEQF
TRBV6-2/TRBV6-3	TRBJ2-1	ASSYPGLAGGRLGGEQF
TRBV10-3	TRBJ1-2	AIRTYGYT
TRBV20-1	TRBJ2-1	SARWGGTRANEQF
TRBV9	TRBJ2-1	ASSVEGRADEQF
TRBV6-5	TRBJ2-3	ASSLRTPRMSDTQY
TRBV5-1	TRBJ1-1	ASSLGGGQGSTEAF
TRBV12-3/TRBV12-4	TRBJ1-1	ARNWDTPNTEAF
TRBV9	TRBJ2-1	ASSVDVSGGPYYEQF
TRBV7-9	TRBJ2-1	ASSSSYGPHNEQF
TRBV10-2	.	ASSEPLYEQY
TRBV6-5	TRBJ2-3	ASSSRVSAVTDTQY
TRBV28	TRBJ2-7	ASASGTMISYEQY
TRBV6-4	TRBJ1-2	ASSAQGWDYGYT
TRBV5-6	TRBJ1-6	ASSLFERPLH
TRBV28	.	ASKLGSMETQY
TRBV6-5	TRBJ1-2	ASSYSGSLGYGYT
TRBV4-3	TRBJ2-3	ASSQDWTSGGDTQY
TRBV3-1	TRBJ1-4	ASSQEGRSLNEKLF
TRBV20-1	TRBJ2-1	SATYLTSGSRNEQF
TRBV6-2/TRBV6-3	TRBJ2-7	ASSYSSSGRFEQY
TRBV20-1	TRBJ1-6	SAREDLSLWDRPLH
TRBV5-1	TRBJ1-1	ASSLDGEAF
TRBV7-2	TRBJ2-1	ASSKGGGPSNEQF
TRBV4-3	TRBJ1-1	ASSQEMGDTEAF
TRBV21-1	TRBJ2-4	ASIKRGLEAKNIQY
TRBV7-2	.	ASNLALRDYEQY
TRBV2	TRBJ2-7	ASSIPSGGQSYEQY
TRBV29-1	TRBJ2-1	SVNRGGGSYNEQF
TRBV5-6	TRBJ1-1	ASSFKPGLEAF
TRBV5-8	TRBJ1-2	ASSLSGMYGYT
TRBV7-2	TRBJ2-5	ASSLVGQGAGYGQY
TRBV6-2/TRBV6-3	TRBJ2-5	ASSYTDRLYQETQY
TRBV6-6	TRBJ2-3	ASSYSRESTDTQY
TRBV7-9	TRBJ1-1	ASSPAGLMNTEAF
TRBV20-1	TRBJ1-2	SAPFSDRRNVDYGYT
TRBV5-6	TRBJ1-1	ASSIRGVSPNTEAF
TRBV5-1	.	ASGVGVNSEQY
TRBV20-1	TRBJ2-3	SARPPAGTDTQY
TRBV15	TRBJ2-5	ATSEVPGTGEETQY
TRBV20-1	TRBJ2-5	SARDARRGETQY
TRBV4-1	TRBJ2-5	ASSPGRELKETQY
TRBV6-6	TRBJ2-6	ASSLLAGAYGANVPT
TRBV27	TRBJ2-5	ASGKEETQY
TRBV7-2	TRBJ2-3	ASSLWRGANTDTQY
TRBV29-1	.	SVEPAAGETQY
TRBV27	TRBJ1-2	ASSHGTGDGYT
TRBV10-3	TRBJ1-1	AISESGFPEAF
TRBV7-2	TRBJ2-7	VSSLVLAGDEQY
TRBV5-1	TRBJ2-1	ASSEGGYNEQF
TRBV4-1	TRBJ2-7	ASSQERGYTYEQY
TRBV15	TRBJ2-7	ATSTDSSGAYEQY
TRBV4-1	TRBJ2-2	ASSHHAGGLNGELF
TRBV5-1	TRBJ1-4	ASSSSRGGGEKLF
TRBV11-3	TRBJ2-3	ASSSGPVTDTQY
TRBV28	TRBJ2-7	ASRTGTQVPYEQY
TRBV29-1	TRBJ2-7	SVEGLMGTSYEQY
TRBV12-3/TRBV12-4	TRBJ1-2	ASKGARGYT